The rows below give T cell receptor beta chains drawn from one sample of a study of OX40 agonist ivuxolimab in advanced cancers. The assay was immunoSEQ multiplex PCR, and TCRdb's table has in-frame clones only and misses some. The repertoire includes some 80,000 clones, about 87% of them detected once, and about 0.5% sits in the top ten. The starting material was CD4+ or CD8+ T cells sorted from blood, obtained in a trial of the OX40 agonist ivuxolimab. These TCRs come from an adult with an advanced solid tumor such as melanoma, head and neck, liver or kidney cancer. The CDR3 runs from the conserved cysteine through the conserved F or W. Each record gives: clone size, J gene, CDR3 length, D gene, V gene, CDR3 DNA, CDR3 protein. D genes are given only for firm matches. Expanded clones are given a class, and other clones once, few, many or no size at all.

clone_size: .
j_call: TRBJ2-7
cdr3_length: 18
d_call: TRBD2
v_call: TRBV11-2
cdr3_nt: TGTGCCAGCAGTCTAGCGGGAGGCCCCTTTTCGAGCTCCTACGAGCAGTACTTC
cdr3_aa: CASSLAGGPFSSSYEQYF

clone_size: once
j_call: TRBJ2-3
cdr3_length: 14
d_call: .
v_call: TRBV11-3
cdr3_nt: TGTGCCAGCAGCTTGGGCTGGGGGGCAGATACGCAGTATTTT
cdr3_aa: CASSLGWGADTQYF

clone_size: once
j_call: TRBJ1-6
cdr3_length: 15
d_call: TRBD1
v_call: TRBV5-1
cdr3_nt: TGCGCCAGCAGCCGGGACAGCTCCTATAATTCACCCCTCCACTTT
cdr3_aa: CASSRDSSYNSPLHF

clone_size: .
j_call: TRBJ1-1
cdr3_length: 18
d_call: TRBD1
v_call: TRBV6-1
cdr3_nt: TGTGCCAGCAGTGAGCGTAGCAGGGGGCTGGTGTGGAACACTGAAGCTTTCTTT
cdr3_aa: CASSERSRGLVWNTEAFF

clone_size: once
j_call: TRBJ2-5
cdr3_length: 12
d_call: .
v_call: TRBV2
cdr3_nt: TGTGCCAGCAGTGAAATCGAGCCAGCCCAGTACTTC
cdr3_aa: CASSEIEPAQYF

clone_size: .
j_call: TRBJ1-3
cdr3_length: 15
d_call: .
v_call: TRBV18
cdr3_nt: TGTGCCAGCCCTCGAGACCGCCCCGACGGAAACACCATATATTTT
cdr3_aa: CASPRDRPDGNTIYF

clone_size: .
j_call: TRBJ1-2
cdr3_length: 12
d_call: .
v_call: TRBV6-1
cdr3_nt: TGTGCCAGCAGTGGAAACAGGGTCGGCTACACCTTC
cdr3_aa: CASSGNRVGYTF

clone_size: .
j_call: TRBJ1-1
cdr3_length: 16
d_call: .
v_call: TRBV27
cdr3_nt: TGTGCCAGCAGTCCCAACCGGGAACGTCTTGACACTGAAGCTTTCTTT
cdr3_aa: CASSPNRERLDTEAFF

clone_size: .
j_call: TRBJ2-5
cdr3_length: 12
d_call: .
v_call: TRBV2
cdr3_nt: TGTACCAGCAGTGTCAGTCAAGAGACCCAGTACTTC
cdr3_aa: CTSSVSQETQYF

clone_size: .
j_call: TRBJ1-1
cdr3_length: 12
d_call: .
v_call: TRBV10-3
cdr3_nt: TGTGCCACGGGGGCGCTGGGTACTGAAGCTTTCTTT
cdr3_aa: CATGALGTEAFF

clone_size: .
j_call: TRBJ2-3
cdr3_length: 15
d_call: .
v_call: TRBV9
cdr3_nt: TGTGCCAGCAGCGTAGCCGGGACTAGCACAGATACGCAGTATTTT
cdr3_aa: CASSVAGTSTDTQYF